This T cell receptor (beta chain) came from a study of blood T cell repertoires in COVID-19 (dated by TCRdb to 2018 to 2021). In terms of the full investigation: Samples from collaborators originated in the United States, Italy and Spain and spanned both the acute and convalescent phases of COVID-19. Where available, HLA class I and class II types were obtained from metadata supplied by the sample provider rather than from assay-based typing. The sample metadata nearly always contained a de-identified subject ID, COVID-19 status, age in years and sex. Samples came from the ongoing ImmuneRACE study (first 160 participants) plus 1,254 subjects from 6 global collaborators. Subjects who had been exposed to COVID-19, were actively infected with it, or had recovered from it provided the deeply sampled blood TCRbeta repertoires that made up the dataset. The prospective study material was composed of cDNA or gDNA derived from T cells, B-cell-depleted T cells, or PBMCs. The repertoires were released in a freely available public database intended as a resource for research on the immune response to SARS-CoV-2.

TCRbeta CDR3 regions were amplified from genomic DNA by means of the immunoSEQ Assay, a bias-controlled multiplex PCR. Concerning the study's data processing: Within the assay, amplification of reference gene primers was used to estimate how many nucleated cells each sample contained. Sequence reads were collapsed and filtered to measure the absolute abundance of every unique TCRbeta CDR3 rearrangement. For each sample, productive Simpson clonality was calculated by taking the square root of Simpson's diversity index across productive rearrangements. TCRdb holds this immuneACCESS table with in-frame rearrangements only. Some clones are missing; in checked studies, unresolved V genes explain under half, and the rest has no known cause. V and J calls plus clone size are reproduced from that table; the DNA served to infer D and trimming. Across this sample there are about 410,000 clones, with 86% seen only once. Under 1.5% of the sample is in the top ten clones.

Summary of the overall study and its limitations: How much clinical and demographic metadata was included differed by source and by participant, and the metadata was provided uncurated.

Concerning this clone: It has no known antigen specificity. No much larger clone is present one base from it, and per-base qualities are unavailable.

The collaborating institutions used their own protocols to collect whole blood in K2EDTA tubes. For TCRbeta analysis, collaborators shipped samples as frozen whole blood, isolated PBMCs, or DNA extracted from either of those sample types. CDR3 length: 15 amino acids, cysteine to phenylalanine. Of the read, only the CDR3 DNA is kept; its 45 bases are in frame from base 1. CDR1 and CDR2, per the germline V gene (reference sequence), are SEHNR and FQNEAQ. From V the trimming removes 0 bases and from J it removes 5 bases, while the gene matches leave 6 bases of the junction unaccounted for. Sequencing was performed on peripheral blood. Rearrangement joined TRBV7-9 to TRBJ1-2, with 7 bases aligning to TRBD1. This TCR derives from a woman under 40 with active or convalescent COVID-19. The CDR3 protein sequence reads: CASSLAGQNSYGYTF. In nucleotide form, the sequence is TGTGCCAGCAGCTTAGCGGGACAGAATTCTTATGGCTACACCTTC.